The rows below give T cell receptor beta chains drawn from one sample of a study of early T cells in non-severe SARS-CoV-2 infection. Each CDR3 protein is one row after TCRdb ran MiXCR on the 5' RACE reads. The table records fewer than 30,000 distinct CDR3 sequences, roughly 4.2% of them present only once. Input material: whole blood. These receptor sequences come from an adult who was a healthcare worker with PCR-confirmed SARS-CoV-2 infection or an uninfected control (not recorded which). Both conserved end residues are part of each CDR3. Each record gives: CDR3 protein, D gene, V gene. The D gene is left open where the match is weak.

CASRRWDGLNSPLHF,.,TRBV2
CASSQDRTARFF,.,TRBV3-1
CAWSVGTGGFEQFF,TRBD1,TRBV30
CASMRDPVGTGELFF,.,TRBV12-3/TRBV12-4
CASSEGQGLNTEAFF,TRBD1,TRBV5-1
CASSLARLAGTDEQYF,TRBD2,TRBV5-1
CASRRQGSSSTDTQYF,TRBD1,TRBV3-1
CSASRDRVWNQPQHF,.,TRBV20-1
CASSLGRERGAFF,.,TRBV7-2
CSAREYQDWAGYTF,.,TRBV20-1
CSLEPGHPKGGYEQYF,.,TRBV29-1
CASRPTGNGANVLTF,.,TRBV5-6
CASSFGRVETQYF,.,TRBV12-3/TRBV12-4
CASSQVVNTEAFF,.,TRBV4-1
CASSDRTGGFAEAFF,TRBD1,TRBV6-1
CASSLATGANYGYTF,.,TRBV7-2
CASSLATGGPNTGELFF,TRBD2,TRBV7-9
CASSAGGALETQYF,TRBD2,TRBV12-3/TRBV12-4
CASSTHLLGAEYGYTF,.,TRBV19
CASSLSHQRGGYNEQFF,TRBD2,TRBV27
CASSYQAHNEQFF,.,TRBV6-2/TRBV6-3
CASSQSPTITDTQYF,.,TRBV14
CASSTRGGLADTQYF,TRBD2,TRBV5-4
CGGQGVRYEQYF,TRBD1,TRBV20-1
CASTLLGGGTTDTQYF,TRBD2,TRBV11-2
CASSEETAPSSYNSPLHF,.,TRBV2
CASSPPTGMVSPLHF,TRBD1,TRBV6-6
CASSIEVDSSYEQYF,.,TRBV19
CASSPGTGHEKLFF,.,TRBV7-2
CASSDQGRNTEAFF,.,TRBV6-1
CASTGTGHGGELFF,TRBD1,TRBV30
CASSPTRDTYGYTF,.,TRBV27
CASTSLWGASNQPQHF,.,TRBV19
CASSPGQGDYEQYF,TRBD1,TRBV12-3/TRBV12-4
CASSPGGQQETQYF,.,TRBV3-1
CSVDLMTETQYF,.,TRBV29-1
CAWSVRRDTEAFF,.,TRBV30
CASTRTGGYYEQYF,TRBD1,TRBV28
CSARDPPGTGGIYTSTDTQYF,TRBD1,TRBV20-1
CAISEGTGGAYEQYF,TRBD1,TRBV10-3
CASSPPWSNNSPLHF,.,TRBV18
CSARGPSGGNTDTQYF,TRBD2,TRBV20-1
CASSSLVSRGGSYGYTF,.,TRBV19
CASSTGTGYPEAFF,TRBD1,TRBV5-1
CASSLPRRGSSYEQYF,TRBD1,TRBV28
CASSSTGTGNTIYF,.,TRBV5-1
CASSLGQGQGYTF,TRBD1,TRBV7-9
CASSLLGRPGANVLTF,.,TRBV7-9
CSSSPLAGSQETQYF,TRBD2,TRBV20-1
CASSLWLGEETQYF,.,TRBV14
CAWTTMGQLNQPQHF,.,TRBV30
CASSSDTEAFF,.,TRBV13
CASSAGTPYNEQFF,.,TRBV2
CASSYFESSLGNEQFF,.,TRBV6-6
CASSSYGGRRDTEAFF,.,TRBV5-1